The source of this T cell receptor beta chain is a study of CD8 T cells in Susac syndrome. With random hexamers, reverse transcription was performed on about 0.5 to 1 ug of RNA. TCRdb ran MiXCR on the immunoSEQ multiplex PCR reads and lists one entry per CDR3 protein. The profile shows 95,000 to 150,000 distinct CDR3 sequences, around 96% of them singletons. V was pared by 1 base and J by 10 bases, with 8 bases between. This CDR3 has 12 amino acids. The sequenced sample was CD4+ T cells from PBMCs. The chain carries TRBV12-3 or TRBV12-4 and TRBJ2-1; D assignment may be TRBD1 or TRBD2 (5 bases each). The receptor was isolated from a human donor with Susac syndrome. The CDR3 nucleotides are TGTGCCAGCAGTTTAGAGGGACGAGAGCAGTTCTTC. It translates to CASSLEGREQFF.